Given below is one T cell receptor beta chain in context. Its cognate antigen is unknown. The PCR employed 60 Vbeta primers together with 13 Jbeta primers. Clones were read by immunoSEQ multiplex PCR, and TCRdb kept only the in-frame ones, dropping some. The data show tens of thousands of clones, approximately 80% seen once. The sample comes from a study of cytomegalovirus exposure and HLA in healthy donors. About the research overall: Of all 380 or so donors who were genotyped, 75% to 85% belonged to the Caucasian-associated ancestry cluster.

CDR3 length: 17 amino acids. V was cut by 0 bases and J by 1 base, with 13 bases left in between. The germline CDR1 and CDR2 sequences are LNHDA and SQIVND (reference sequence). Study findings and constraints: The presence/absence work took it that sequencing depth was about the same across donors. Later analysis indicated greater clonal expansion among HLA-associated TCR beta chains than among equally common other chains. As was reported, the HLA-A and HLA-B alleles of most subjects were accurately predicted from TCR beta sequences.

The sequence derives from a man between 45 and 60 years old in good health and CMV-seronegative. J is TRBJ1-5 and V is TRBV19; TRBD1 is a possible D gene (6 bases). The sequenced material came from PBMCs. The CDR3 loop reads CASSIDRGGGSNQPQHF. CDR3 DNA sequence: TGTGCCAGTAGTATAGATCGAGGGGGGGGCAGCAATCAGCCCCAGCATTTT.